The 24 T cell receptor beta chains in this list originate from one sample, sequenced in a study of cytomegalovirus exposure and HLA in healthy donors. The method was immunoSEQ multiplex PCR; TCRdb's version includes in-frame clones alone and lacks a portion of them. There are 140,000 to 150,000 clones in the sample; approximately 94% occur only once, and less than 2% lies in the top ten. Sequencing was performed on PBMCs. The source is a man younger than 30 in good health and CMV-seropositive.

V usage is TRBV5-1 and J usage is TRBJ1-2; weak D call: TRBD1 (6 bases). There are 15 residues in the CDR3. Germline assignment: CDR1 SGHRS and CDR2 YFSETQ. The V end was cut by 6 bases, the J end by 3 bases, with 18 bases between. CDR3 nucleotide sequence: TGCGCCAGCACGAGCCGGGACATTGGGCACTATGGCTACACCTTC. Translated: CASTSRDIGHYGYTF.

The chain links TRBV6-6 to TRBJ1-5; a weak D match, TRBD1 (6 bases). In germline, CDR1 is MNHNY, CDR2 SVGAGI (reference sequence). The germline V and J ends were trimmed by 3 bases and 5 bases, with 11 bases remaining between them. The CDR3 runs 14 residues. This chain's CDR3 is CASSYGGPDQPQHF. DNA for the CDR3: TGTGCCAGCAGTTATGGGGGCCCGGATCAGCCCCAGCATTTT.

The rearrangement uses TRBV28 and TRBJ2-2; TRBD1 is a possible D gene (5 bases). V lost 5 bases to trimming and J lost 3 bases, with 7 bases between them. This CDR3 spans 13 amino acids. Germline V gives CDR1 MDHEN, CDR2 SYDVKM. CDR3 amino acids: CASSPGHTGELFF. The CDR3 DNA reads TGTGCCAGCAGTCCAGGGCACACCGGGGAGCTGTTTTTT.

The chain combines TRBV28 with TRBJ1-1; weak D call: TRBD1 (5 bases). Trimming shortened V by 4 bases and J by 6 bases, and 12 bases separated the two germline ends. Germline CDR1 and CDR2: MDHEN and SYDVKM. The CDR3 has 13 amino acids. In DNA form, the CDR3 reads TGTGCCAGCAGTTCACCCTCAGGGCCTGAAGCTTTCTTT. This encodes CASSSPSGPEAFF. The full variable domain, with the rest looked up from reference TRBV28 and TRBJ1-1, is DVKVTQSSRYLVKRTGEKVFLECVQDMDHENMFWYRQDPGLGLRLIYFSYDVKMKEKGDIPEGYSVSREKKERFSLILESASTNQTSMYLCASSSPSGPEAFFGQGTRLTVV.

V usage is TRBV5-1 and J usage is TRBJ1-1; D is unclear. Trimming cost V 7 bases and J 2 bases, with 12 bases left between them. This CDR3 is built from 13 residues. CDR1 is SGHRS, CDR2 YFSETQ, per germline. The CDR3 bases are TGCGCCAGCTCACGCGGGATTAACACTGAAGCTTTCTTT. It translates to CASSRGINTEAFF.

This chain links TRBV27 with TRBJ1-1; 9 nucleotides align to TRBD1. Germline CDR1 reads MNHEY; CDR2 reads SMNVEV (reference sequence). V dropped 4 bases and J dropped 4; count of bases not matched to a gene: 13. The CDR3 totals 17 residues. This CDR3 is CASSSLRDRVPRTEAFF. The CDR3 bases are TGTGCCAGCAGTTCCCTCAGGGACAGGGTTCCTCGCACTGAAGCTTTCTTT.

The rearrangement links TRBV19 to TRBJ1-5; D gene uncertain. Trimming took off 10 bases at V and 6 bases at J, with 13 bases between the two ends. This CDR3 is 12 amino acids long. Germline CDR1 LNHDA, CDR2 SQIVND (reference sequence). The CDR3 sequence is CATGIRGQPQHF. The CDR3 DNA sequence: TGTGCCACGGGGATACGGGGTCAGCCCCAGCATTTT.

The chain carries TRBV19 and TRBJ2-2; weak D call: TRBD1 (6 bases). CDR1 is LNHDA, CDR2 SQIVND, per germline (reference sequence). The CDR3 is 18 amino acids. Trimming took off 3 bases at V and 1 base at J, with 18 bases between the two ends. The CDR3 protein is CASSIGVLRDKNTGELFF. CDR3 coding DNA: TGTGCCAGTAGTATCGGAGTTTTACGGGACAAGAACACCGGGGAGCTGTTTTTT.

The genes are TRBV27 and TRBJ2-1; 8 bases line up with TRBD2. The CDR3 covers 15 residues. Trimming at V came to 3 bases and at J to 6 bases, leaving 7 bases not matched to a gene. Germline V gene lookup returns CDR1 MNHEY and CDR2 SMNVEV (reference sequence). This CDR3 is CASSFSAGEINEQFF. The DNA of the CDR3 is TGTGCCAGCAGTTTTTCAGCGGGAGAGATCAATGAGCAGTTCTTC.

This chain uses TRBV19 with TRBJ2-2; the D gene is possibly TRBD1 (5 bases). V shed 6 bases and J shed 6 bases, with 5 bases lying between them. The germline CDR1 and CDR2 sequences are LNHDA and SQIVND (reference sequence). The CDR3 is made up of 11 amino acids. CDR3 DNA: TGTGCCAGTAGACAGGCCGGGGAGCTGTTTTTT. It encodes CASRQAGELFF. Full variable domain (remainder filled in from reference TRBV19 and TRBJ2-2): DGGITQSPKYLFRKEGQNVTLSCEQNLNHDAMYWYRQDPGQGLRLIYYSQIVNDFQKGDIAEGYSVSREKKESFPLTVTSAQKNPTAFYLCASRQAGELFFGEGSRLTVL.

The rearrangement uses TRBV6-5 and TRBJ2-2; 7 bases are a match to TRBD1. Germline trimming cut 5 bases from V and 5 bases from J; bases unmatched to any gene: 5. The germline CDR1 and CDR2 sequences are MNHEY and SVGAGI. CDR3 length: 14 amino acids. In DNA form, the CDR3 reads TGTGCCAGCAGTCGAGACAGGGTGACCGGGGAGCTGTTTTTT. It codes for CASSRDRVTGELFF.

V is TRBV11-2 and J is TRBJ2-7, with 9 bases lining up with TRBD2. V gave up 3 bases and J gave up 2 bases; unmatched junction bases: 11. The CDR3 has 17 residues. Per the germline V gene, CDR1 is SGHAT and CDR2 is FQNNGV. The CDR3 nucleotides read TGTGCCAGCAGCTTTAGCCAGCAAGCGGGAGGACCCTACGAGCAGTACTTC. Amino acid sequence: CASSFSQQAGGPYEQYF.

V and J are TRBV6-1 and TRBJ2-4; no firm D call. Trimming cost V 2 bases and J 0 bases, with 8 bases left between them. Per germline, CDR1 MNHNS and CDR2 SASEGT. The CDR3 is made up of 15 amino acids. The CDR3 bases are TGTGCCAGCAGTGAATGGGCGTTAGCCAAAAACATTCAGTACTTC. Protein product: CASSEWALAKNIQYF.

The genes are TRBV27 and TRBJ1-2; D not resolved. Per germline, CDR1 MNHEY and CDR2 SMNVEV (reference sequence). This CDR3 spans 13 amino acids. Trimming pared 6 bases from V and 0 bases from J, leaving 8 bases between. The CDR3 nucleotides are TGTGCCAGCAGCCCACAAGCTAACTATGGCTACACCTTC. Translated, it gives CASSPQANYGYTF.

The CDR3 here is CASRGVGLAGNEQFF. The CDR3 DNA is TGTGCCAGCAGGGGGGTGGGACTAGCGGGTAATGAGCAGTTCTTC. The chain uses TRBV2 and TRBJ2-1; 12 nucleotides align to TRBD2. With V trimmed by 6 bases and J by 7 bases, 7 bases remained unmatched. CDR1 is SNHLY, CDR2 FYNNEI, per germline. The CDR3 runs to 15 residues.

The chain recombines TRBV5-4 with TRBJ2-1, with 7 bases lining up with TRBD2. From germline, CDR1 is SGHNT and CDR2 YYREEE (reference sequence). With 8 bases clipped from V and 5 bases from J, the junction kept 7 bases outside the gene matches. The CDR3 covers 13 residues. CDR3 region: CARGEGPDNEQFF. CDR3 sequence (DNA): TGTGCCAGGGGGGAGGGCCCCGACAATGAGCAGTTCTTC.

V usage is TRBV5-6 and J usage is TRBJ2-5; D unclear. V lost 7 bases and J 0 bases, leaving 13 bases between the germline ends. In germline, CDR1 is SGHDT, CDR2 YYEEEE. CDR3 length: 14 residues. The CDR3 loop reads CASAPSGYQETQYF. DNA of the CDR3: TGTGCCAGCGCCCCCTCCGGGTACCAAGAGACCCAGTACTTC.

V usage is TRBV5-1 and J usage is TRBJ2-7; weak D call: TRBD2 (6 bases). Germline V gene data show CDR1 as SGHRS and CDR2 as YFSETQ. This CDR3 has 13 residues. Between the trimmed V and J ends, which lost 0 bases and 7 bases, there was a span of 11 bases. The CDR3: CASSLGLAREQYF. The CDR3 nucleotides are TGCGCCAGCAGCTTGGGGCTAGCGAGGGAGCAGTACTTC.

The rearrangement uses TRBV27 and TRBJ2-2; D may be TRBD2 (5 bases). The CDR3 length is 18 residues. Germline V gives CDR1 MNHEY, CDR2 SMNVEV (reference sequence). Deletions cut 6 bases from V and 0 bases from J, with 20 bases between. The chain's CDR3 is CASRAPGSKPANTGELFF. The CDR3 nucleotides read TGTGCCAGCAGAGCTCCGGGGTCGAAGCCCGCGAACACCGGGGAGCTGTTTTTT.

The genes are TRBV6-4 and TRBJ1-2, with D uncertain. This CDR3 spans 13 amino acids. V lost 3 bases and J 1 base, leaving 6 bases between the germline ends. From germline, CDR1 is MRHNA and CDR2 SNTAGT. The CDR3 is CASSEGSNYGYTF. As DNA, the CDR3 is TGTGCCAGCAGTGAGGGGAGTAACTATGGCTACACCTTC.

V usage is TRBV7-9 and J usage is TRBJ2-2; 8 bases match TRBD2. The CDR3 is 16 amino acids. Unmatched junction bases numbered 11, after V lost 5 bases and J lost 6 bases. The germline V gene has CDR1 SEHNR and CDR2 FQNEAQ (reference sequence). CDR3 DNA: TGTGCCAGCAGCCTGACCGGGACTAGGGGTTCCGGGGAGCTGTTTTTT. This codes for CASSLTGTRGSGELFF.

This chain joins TRBV5-1 and TRBJ2-7; 9 nucleotides line up with TRBD1. CDR1 is SGHRS, CDR2 YFSETQ, per germline. This CDR3 is 15 amino acids long. J was trimmed by 5 bases and V by 3 bases; bases with no gene match: 9. CDR3 DNA sequence: TGCGCCAGCAGCTCCGGGACAGGGAGCCTCAACGAGCAGTACTTC. Protein sequence: CASSSGTGSLNEQYF.

This sequence joins TRBV21-1 and TRBJ2-2; TRBD2 reflects the table's D call only, with no check against the DNA. TRBV21-1 has pseudogene status. This CDR3 has 18 amino acids. In DNA form, the CDR3 reads TGTGCCAGCAGCAACAGGCCATATCGGGACTTTTCACCCGGGGAGCTGTTTTTT. It translates to CASSNRPYRDFSPGELFF.

CDR3 in DNA: TGTGCCAGCAGCTTACCAAACTTTGGGCCCCAGCATTTT. Translating gives CASSLPNFGPQHF. The rearrangement joins TRBV7-2 to TRBJ1-5, with unresolved D. Germline-derived CDR1 and CDR2 are SGHTA and FQGNSA. The V and J ends lost 2 bases and 9 bases respectively, with 11 bases between them. This CDR3 is built from 13 residues.